Listed below are T cell receptor beta chains from one sample, sequenced in a study of blood T cell repertoires in COVID-19. This table comes from immunoSEQ multiplex PCR, and its TCRdb copy is limited to in-frame clones, with some not included. The data show 150,000 to 200,000 clones, about 88% seen once. Sequenced material: PBMCs or T cells enriched from blood (not recorded which). Every receptor here comes from a woman between 18 and 30 years old who had recovered from COVID-19. Both conserved end residues are trimmed from each CDR3. Clone size is stated in some rows and not others, as once, few, many or a class when expanded.

abundance,v_gene,j_gene,CDR3aa
-,TRBV5-1,TRBJ2-7,ASSLSLGTAYEQY
-,TRBV2,TRBJ1-2,ASSVDRNYGYT
-,TRBV19,TRBJ1-2,ASSIGSGTHT
-,TRBV6-2/TRBV6-3,TRBJ2-7,ASSTDRVSSYEQY
-,TRBV7-8,TRBJ2-1,ASSSRRQGYNEQF
few,TRBV5-8,TRBJ1-4,ASSSRGGATNEKLF
few,TRBV2,TRBJ2-7,ASAGAGGQPYEQY
-,TRBV2,TRBJ1-5,ASSEEQAYSNQPQH
-,TRBV10-1,TRBJ1-5,AGAGGRERGRRHQPQH
-,TRBV28,TRBJ2-7,ASSRRLAGGYEQY
-,TRBV5-1,TRBJ2-5,ASSLVGTSDQETQY
-,TRBV7-9,TRBJ1-1,ASSIFGQGAGNTEAF
-,TRBV4-1,TRBJ1-5,ASSQGEDRGSQPQH
-,TRBV5-1,TRBJ1-2,ASSLNNYYGYT
-,TRBV2,TRBJ1-1,ASSEGGLLSEAF
once,TRBV6-2/TRBV6-3,TRBJ2-3,ASSSSLTSTDTQY
few,TRBV7-9,TRBJ2-1,ASGWGLAFYNEQF
-,TRBV11-2,TRBJ1-5,ASSLEPRMGNQPQH
-,TRBV4-1,TRBJ1-3,ASSDLSSGNTIY
-,TRBV19,TRBJ2-2,ASSMGLAGTGELF
once,TRBV15,TRBJ1-6,ATSRDNSRNNSPLH
-,TRBV19,TRBJ1-5,ASSAQKYSNQPQH
-,TRBV27,TRBJ2-7,ASSLGTSGSYEQY
-,TRBV4-2,TRBJ1-3,ASSQALEGNTIY
-,TRBV30,TRBJ1-2,AWSRDSANYGYT
-,TRBV5-1,TRBJ2-7,ASRLGQGSSYEQY
-,TRBV5-4,TRBJ2-1,ASTLLGRDSANEQF